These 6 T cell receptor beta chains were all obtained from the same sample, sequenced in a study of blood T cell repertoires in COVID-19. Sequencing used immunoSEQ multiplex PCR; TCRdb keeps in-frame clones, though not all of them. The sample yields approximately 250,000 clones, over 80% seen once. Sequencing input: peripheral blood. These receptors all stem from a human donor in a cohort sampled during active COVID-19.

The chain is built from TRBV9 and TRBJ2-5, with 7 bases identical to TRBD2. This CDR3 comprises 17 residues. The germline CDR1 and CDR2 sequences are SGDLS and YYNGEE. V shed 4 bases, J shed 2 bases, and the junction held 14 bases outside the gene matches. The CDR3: CASSLGGGTRGQETQYF. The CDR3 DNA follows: TGTGCCAGCAGCCTTGGCGGGGGAACGCGGGGACAAGAGACCCAGTACTTC.

The CDR3 protein is CASSQDLVASGRGELFF. The CDR3 DNA sequence: TGTGCCAGCAGCCAAGATCTAGTGGCTAGCGGAAGAGGGGAGCTGTTTTTT. The V call is TRBV4-2, the J call TRBJ2-2; 7 bases match TRBD2. There are 17 residues in the CDR3. Trimming cost V 0 bases and J 8 bases; bases outside gene matches: 12. Germline V gives CDR1 LGHNA, CDR2 YNFKEQ.

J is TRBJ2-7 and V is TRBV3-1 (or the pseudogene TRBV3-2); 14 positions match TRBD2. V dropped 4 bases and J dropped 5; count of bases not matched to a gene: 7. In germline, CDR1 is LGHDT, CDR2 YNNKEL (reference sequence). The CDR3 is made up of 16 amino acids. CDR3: CASSPEGTSGSDEQYF. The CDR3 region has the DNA TGTGCCAGCAGCCCAGAAGGGACTAGCGGGAGCGACGAGCAGTACTTC.

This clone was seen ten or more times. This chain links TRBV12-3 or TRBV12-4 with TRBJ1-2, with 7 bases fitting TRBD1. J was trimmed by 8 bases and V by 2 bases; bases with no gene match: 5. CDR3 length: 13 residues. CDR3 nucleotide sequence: TGTGCCAGCAGTTTAAACAGGGGAAGCGGCTACACCTTC. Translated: CASSLNRGSGYTF.

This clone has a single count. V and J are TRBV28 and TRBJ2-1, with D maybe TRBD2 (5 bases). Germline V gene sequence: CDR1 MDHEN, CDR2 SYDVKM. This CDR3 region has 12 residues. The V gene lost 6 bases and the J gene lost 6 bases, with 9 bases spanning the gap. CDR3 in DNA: TGTGCCAGCAGGGACTTTGTCAATGAGCAGTTCTTC. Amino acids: CASRDFVNEQFF.

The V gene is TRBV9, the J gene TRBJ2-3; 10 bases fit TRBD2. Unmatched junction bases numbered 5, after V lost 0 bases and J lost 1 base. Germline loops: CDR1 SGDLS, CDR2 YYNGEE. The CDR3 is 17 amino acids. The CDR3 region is CASSVAVTSGGTDTQYF. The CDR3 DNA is TGTGCCAGCAGCGTAGCTGTAACTAGCGGGGGCACAGATACGCAGTATTTT.